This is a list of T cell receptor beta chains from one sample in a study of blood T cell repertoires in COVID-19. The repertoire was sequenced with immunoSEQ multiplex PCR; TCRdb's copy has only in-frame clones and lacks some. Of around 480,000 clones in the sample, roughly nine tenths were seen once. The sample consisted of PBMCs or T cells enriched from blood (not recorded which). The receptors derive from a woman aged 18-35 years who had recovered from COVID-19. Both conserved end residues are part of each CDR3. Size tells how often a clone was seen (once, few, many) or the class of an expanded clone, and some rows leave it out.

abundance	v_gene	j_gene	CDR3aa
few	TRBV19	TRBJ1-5	CASKGRTVGNQPQHF
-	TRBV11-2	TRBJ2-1	CASGLQGNEQFF
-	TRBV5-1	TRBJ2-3	CASSLEGGRTDTQYF
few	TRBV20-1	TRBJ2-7	CSASNTGILSYEQYF
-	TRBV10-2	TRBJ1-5	CASSLGTDSNQPQHF
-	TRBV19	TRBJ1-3	CASNPTGTGNTIYF
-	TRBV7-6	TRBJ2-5	CASSLAGVNQETQYF
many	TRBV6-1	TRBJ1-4	CASSEGTGNEKLFF
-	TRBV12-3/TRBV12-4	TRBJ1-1	CASRAGANAFF
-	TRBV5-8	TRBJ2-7	CASSLYGQF
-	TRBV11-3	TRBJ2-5	CASSLGGTDEETQYF
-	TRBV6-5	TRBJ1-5	CATEGQGIQPQHF
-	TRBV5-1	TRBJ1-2	CASSGRAGGTGYTF
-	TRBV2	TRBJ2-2	CASSPRPGLFNTGELFF
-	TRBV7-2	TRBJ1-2	CASSPDRGVTGGYTF
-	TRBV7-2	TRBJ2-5	CASSLGNSGASTQYF
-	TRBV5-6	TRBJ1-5	CASSYAGGGQPQHF
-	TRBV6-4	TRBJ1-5	CASRPGQGLGSGQPQHF
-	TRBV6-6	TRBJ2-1	CASSLRGVEQFF
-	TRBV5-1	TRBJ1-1	CASTTGDTEAFF
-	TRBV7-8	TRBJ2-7	CASSLGRRAGEQYF
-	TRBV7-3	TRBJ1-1	CASKMDRNTEAFF
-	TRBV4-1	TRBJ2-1	CASSLISGGDYNEQFF
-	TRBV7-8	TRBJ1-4	CASSSLPPGQGFGGNEKLFF
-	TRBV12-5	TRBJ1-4	CASGAPGQGEEKLFF
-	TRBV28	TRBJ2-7	CASRSQGSSYEQYF
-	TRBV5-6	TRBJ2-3	CASSLWVASTDTQYF
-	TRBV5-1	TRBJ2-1	CASTGGYRNEQFF
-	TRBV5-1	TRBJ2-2	CASSLGGDLTGELFF
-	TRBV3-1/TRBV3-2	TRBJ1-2	CASSQTLQGVTGYTF
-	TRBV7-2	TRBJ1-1	CASSRDSNTEAFF
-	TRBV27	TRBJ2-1	CASHSGGSSYNEQFF
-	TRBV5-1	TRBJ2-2	CASSPRTGSGGELFF
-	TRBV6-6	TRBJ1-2	CASSRDSPTVTNYGYTF
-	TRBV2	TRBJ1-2	CASSANRGGGYTF